The rows below give T cell receptor beta chains drawn from one sample of a study of T cell changes during pregnancy in multiple sclerosis. The data were produced by immunoSEQ multiplex PCR, yet TCRdb's version contains in-frame clones alone and is incomplete. This table has 35,000 to 45,000 clones, about 90% appearing once. Sequencing used CD4+ T cells from peripheral blood mononuclear cells, obtained after pregnancy. All receptors come from a female donor in good health, enrolled as a control in a pregnancy study. CDR3s include the opening cysteine and the closing phenylalanine or tryptophan. The D gene is left open where the match is weak. Size is omitted from some rows. Given values are once, few, many or a class for expanded clones.

d_call	v_call	clone_size	j_call	cdr3_aa	cdr3_nt
-	TRBV4-2	-	TRBJ1-2	CASSQEITGGGYTF	TGTGCCAGCAGCCAAGAAATTACAGGAGGGGGCTACACCTTC
-	TRBV14	-	TRBJ1-6	CASRNSYNSPLHF	TGTGCCAGCAGGAACAGCTATAATTCACCCCTCCACTTT
TRBD2	TRBV4-1	-	TRBJ2-1	CASSAPSGRWNEQFF	TGCGCCAGCAGCGCACCTAGCGGGAGATGGAATGAGCAGTTCTTC
-	TRBV15	-	TRBJ2-1	CATSIYGSYNEQFF	TGTGCCACCAGCATTTACGGGTCCTACAATGAGCAGTTCTTC
-	TRBV7-2	-	TRBJ2-3	CASSSYLEDTQYF	TGTGCCAGCAGTTCTTATCTTGAGGATACGCAGTATTTT
TRBD2	TRBV7-2	once	TRBJ2-7	CASSSRTSGSRYEQYF	TGTGCCAGCAGCTCAAGGACTAGCGGGAGTAGGTACGAGCAGTACTTC
TRBD1	TRBV30	-	TRBJ1-2	CAWTLTGKKGYTF	TGTGCCTGGACCCTGACAGGGAAAAAAGGCTACACCTTC
-	TRBV5-1	once	TRBJ2-2	CASSLEGTGELFF	TGCGCCAGCAGCTTGGAGGGGACCGGGGAGCTGTTTTTT
-	TRBV10-3	few	TRBJ1-1	CASATQPIVNTEAFF	TGTGCCTCCGCCACACAGCCCATAGTGAACACTGAAGCTTTCTTT
-	TRBV27	-	TRBJ1-6	CASSLRGLAASPLHF	TGTGCCAGCAGTCTGCGGGGGCTGGCGGCTTCACCCCTCCACTTT
-	TRBV19	-	TRBJ1-1	CASRPRGVDSWEAFF	TGTGCCAGTAGGCCGCGGGGCGTCGATAGCTGGGAAGCTTTCTTT
-	TRBV5-4	-	TRBJ2-5	CASSSPGGYQETQYF	TGTGCCAGCAGCTCCCCAGGGGGGTACCAAGAGACCCAGTACTTC
-	TRBV2	-	TRBJ2-7	CASNAVSYEQYF	TGTGCCAGCAACGCGGTCTCCTACGAGCAGTACTTC
-	TRBV15	-	TRBJ2-7	CATSRGQVDYEQYF	TGTGCCACCAGCAGAGGACAAGTAGACTACGAGCAGTACTTC
TRBD2	TRBV7-9	-	TRBJ2-7	CASSLVLAEYEQYF	TGTGCCAGCAGCTTAGTACTAGCGGAATACGAGCAGTACTTC
-	TRBV2	-	TRBJ2-1	CASRADEQFF	TGTGCCAGCAGGGCGGATGAGCAGTTCTTC
TRBD2	TRBV2	-	TRBJ2-1	CASSLWTSGGAGEQFF	TGTGCCAGCAGTTTATGGACTAGCGGGGGGGCGGGTGAGCAGTTCTTC
TRBD2	TRBV5-1	-	TRBJ2-5	CASSDTGTSGGAGTQYF	TGCGCCAGCAGCGACACCGGGACTAGCGGGGGGGCGGGGACCCAGTACTTC
-	TRBV19	-	TRBJ1-1	CASNYPEAFF	TGTGCCAGTAATTATCCTGAAGCTTTCTTT
TRBD2	TRBV27	-	TRBJ2-2	CASSPGTSGRRGELFF	TGTGCCAGCAGTCCGGGGACTAGCGGGAGGCGCGGGGAGCTGTTTTTT
-	TRBV30	once	TRBJ2-1	CAWSVLWNEQFF	TGTGCCTGGAGTGTACTTTGGAATGAGCAGTTCTTC
-	TRBV4-2	-	TRBJ1-4	CASNSGLTGEKLFF	TGTGCCAGCAACTCGGGCCTAACAGGGGAAAAACTGTTTTTT
TRBD2	TRBV9	-	TRBJ2-7	CASSPGPISGAGYEQYF	TGTGCCAGCAGCCCGGGACCCATTAGCGGGGCGGGTTACGAGCAGTACTTC
TRBD1	TRBV6-7	-	TRBJ1-3	CASSYPEMPPGQGANGNTIYF	TGTGCCAGCAGTTACCCTGAGATGCCCCCGGGACAGGGGGCGAATGGAAACACCATATATTTT
-	TRBV28	-	TRBJ2-2	CASSLDRNTGELFF	TGTGCCAGCAGCCTGGACAGGAACACCGGGGAGCTGTTTTTT
-	TRBV4-2	-	TRBJ1-5	CASSQEGQEEQPQHF	TGTGCCAGCAGCCAAGAAGGGCAGGAGGAACAGCCCCAGCATTTT
-	TRBV2	-	TRBJ1-5	CASRFDTGQPQHF	TGTGCCAGCAGATTCGACACGGGGCAGCCCCAGCATTTT
-	TRBV30	-	TRBJ1-3	CAWREGPNSGNTIYF	TGTGCCTGGCGGGAGGGCCCTAACTCTGGAAACACCATATATTTT
-	TRBV28	once	TRBJ1-5	CASRGMSGQPQHF	TGTGCCAGCAGAGGAATGTCGGGACAGCCCCAGCATTTT
TRBD2	TRBV5-4	-	TRBJ2-1	CASSLVKREGEQFF	TGTGCCAGCAGCTTGGTGAAGCGGGAAGGTGAGCAGTTCTTC
TRBD2	TRBV5-4	-	TRBJ2-3	CASSLPAGGSIDTQYF	TGTGCCAGCAGCTTGCCAGCGGGAGGGTCAATAGATACGCAGTATTTT
TRBD2	TRBV28	-	TRBJ2-7	CASTSSGATYEQYF	TGTGCCAGCACGTCTAGCGGGGCTACCTACGAGCAGTACTTC
TRBD1	TRBV10-3	-	TRBJ2-3	CAAHRGDTDTQYF	TGTGCCGCCCACAGGGGCGACACAGATACGCAGTATTTT
-	TRBV19	-	TRBJ2-5	CASSGQKKETQYF	TGTGCCAGTAGTGGACAGAAAAAAGAGACCCAGTACTTC
-	TRBV11-2	-	TRBJ2-5	CASSLGGPLRETQYF	TGTGCCAGCAGCTTAGGGGGCCCGCTGAGAGAGACCCAGTACTTC
-	TRBV23-1	-	TRBJ1-2	CASSQSRGGTCYGYTF	TGCGCCAGCAGTCAATCGAGGGGGGGGACTTGCTATGGCTACACCTTC
TRBD2	TRBV4-1	-	TRBJ2-1	CASSQEGGLAGGNEQFF	TGCGCCAGCAGCCAAGAGGGCGGACTAGCGGGGGGGAATGAGCAGTTCTTC
TRBD1	TRBV9	-	TRBJ2-7	CASSERTGPYEQYF	TGTGCCAGCAGCGAGAGGACAGGGCCCTACGAGCAGTACTTC
-	TRBV5-1	-	TRBJ2-3	CASSLVGSGSLADTQYF	TGCGCCAGCAGCTTGGTGGGTAGCGGATCGCTAGCGGATACGCAGTATTTT
TRBD1	TRBV30	-	TRBJ1-3	CAWSEGAVYSGNTIYF	TGTGCCTGGAGTGAGGGGGCAGTCTACTCTGGAAACACCATATATTTT
TRBD1	TRBV19	-	TRBJ1-2	CASSTPGTGGIYGYTF	TGTGCCAGTAGTACCCCCGGGACAGGGGGTATCTATGGCTACACCTTC
TRBD2	TRBV7-3	-	TRBJ2-7	CASSLNPPSGTLYEQYF	TGTGCCAGCAGCTTAAATCCCCCTAGCGGGACCCTCTACGAGCAGTACTTC
-	TRBV28	-	TRBJ2-7	CASSLSPGLNEQYF	TGTGCCAGCAGTTTATCGCCAGGGCTGAACGAGCAGTACTTC
-	TRBV11-1	few	TRBJ2-7	CASSPETAFYEQYF	TGTGCCAGCAGCCCAGAGACAGCATTCTACGAGCAGTACTTC
TRBD2	TRBV9	-	TRBJ2-3	CASSASERESDTQYF	TGTGCCAGCAGCGCCTCGGAGCGGGAGAGTGACACGCAGTATTTT
TRBD2	TRBV5-1	-	TRBJ2-7	CASSLGGGEQYF	TGCGCCAGCAGCTTGGGGGGGGGCGAGCAGTACTTC
TRBD2	TRBV18	-	TRBJ2-7	CASSDLAGSSYEQYF	TGTGCCAGCTCAGACCTAGCGGGCAGCTCCTACGAGCAGTACTTC
TRBD2	TRBV4-1	-	TRBJ2-4	CASSQPTSTGRGIQYF	TGCGCCAGCAGCCAGCCTACTAGCACCGGGAGGGGCATTCAGTACTTC
-	TRBV18	once	TRBJ2-1	CASSPPSVYNEQFF	TGTGCCAGCTCACCACCTTCCGTCTACAATGAGCAGTTCTTC
TRBD1	TRBV29-1	few	TRBJ1-1	CSVEEGQGRTEAFF	TGCAGCGTTGAAGAGGGACAGGGTCGAACTGAAGCTTTCTTT
TRBD1	TRBV9	-	TRBJ1-5	CASSVGYPGQGYSSNQPQHF	TGTGCCAGCAGCGTAGGTTATCCGGGACAGGGGTACAGTAGCAATCAGCCCCAGCATTTT
-	TRBV2	-	TRBJ1-1	CASSVPARGRSTEAFF	TGTGCCAGCAGTGTTCCCGCCAGGGGACGATCCACTGAAGCTTTCTTT
TRBD2	TRBV13	-	TRBJ2-7	CATGRASGRPLHEQYF	TGTGCCACAGGTCGGGCTAGCGGGAGGCCTCTCCACGAGCAGTACTTC
-	TRBV6-5	-	TRBJ2-5	CASSYSTAQETQYF	TGTGCCAGCAGTTACTCTACAGCTCAAGAGACCCAGTACTTC
TRBD1	TRBV6-6	-	TRBJ1-5	CASSYSDRVDQPQHF	TGTGCCAGCAGTTACTCCGACAGGGTTGATCAGCCCCAGCATTTT